This entry concerns a single T cell receptor (beta chain). Its antigen is currently unknown. Amplified TCR beta CDR3 regions derived from RNA transcripts. First-round RT-PCR of the TCR CDR3 relied on the HTBI primer set. TCRdb reprocessed the multiplex PCR reads with MiXCR, giving one entry per CDR3 protein. The sample yields under 350,000 distinct CDR3 sequences, around a fifth seen once. The entry originates in a study of T cells in Graves' hyperthyroidism and ophthalmopathy. General observations from the study: Expanded thyroid clonotypes (above 0.001) were mostly also found in blood.

What was sequenced was blood. This TCR derives from a woman aged 45-65 years with Graves' hyperthyroidism.

CDR3 sequence reads: CATGPSLIYTGELFF. The DNA of the CDR3 is TGTGCCACCGGACCCTCACTGATTTACACCGGGGAGCTGTTTTTT. The chain couples TRBV28 to TRBJ2-2, with D uncertain. Germline V gives CDR1 MDHEN, CDR2 SYDVKM. V lost 10 bases and J lost 3, with 18 bases in between. This CDR3 is built from 15 residues.